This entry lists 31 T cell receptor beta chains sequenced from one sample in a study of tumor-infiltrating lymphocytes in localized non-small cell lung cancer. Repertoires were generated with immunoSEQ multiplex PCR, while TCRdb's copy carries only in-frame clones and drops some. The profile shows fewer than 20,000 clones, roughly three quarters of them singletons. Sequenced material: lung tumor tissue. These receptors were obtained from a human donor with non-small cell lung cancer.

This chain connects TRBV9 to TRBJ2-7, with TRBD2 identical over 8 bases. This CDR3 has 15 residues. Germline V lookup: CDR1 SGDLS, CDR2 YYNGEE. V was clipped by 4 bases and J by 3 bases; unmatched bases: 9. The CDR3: CASSPIGGVGYEQYF. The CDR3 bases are TGTGCCAGCAGCCCGATCGGGGGGGTTGGCTACGAGCAGTACTTC.

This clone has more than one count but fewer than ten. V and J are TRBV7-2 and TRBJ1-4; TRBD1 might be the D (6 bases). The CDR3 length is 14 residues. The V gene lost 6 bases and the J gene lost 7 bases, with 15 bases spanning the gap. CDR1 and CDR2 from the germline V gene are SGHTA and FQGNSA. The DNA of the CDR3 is TGTGCCAGCAGTATGGGGGGGGCGATTGAAAAACTGTTTTTT. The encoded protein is CASSMGGAIEKLFF.

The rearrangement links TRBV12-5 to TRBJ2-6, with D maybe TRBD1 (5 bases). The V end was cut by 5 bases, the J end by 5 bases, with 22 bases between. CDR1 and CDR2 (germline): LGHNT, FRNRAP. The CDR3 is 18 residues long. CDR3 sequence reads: CASGDRSAGQSRANVLTF. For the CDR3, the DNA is TGTGCTAGTGGTGATAGAAGTGCAGGACAAAGTCGGGCCAACGTCCTGACTTTC.

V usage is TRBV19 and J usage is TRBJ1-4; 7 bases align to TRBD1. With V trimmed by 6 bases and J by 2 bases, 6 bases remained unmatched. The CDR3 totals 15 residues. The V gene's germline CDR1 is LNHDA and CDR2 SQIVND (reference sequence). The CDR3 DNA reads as TGTGCCAGTAGATTCAAAGGGGGCACTAATGAAAAACTGTTTTTT. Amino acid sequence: CASRFKGGTNEKLFF.

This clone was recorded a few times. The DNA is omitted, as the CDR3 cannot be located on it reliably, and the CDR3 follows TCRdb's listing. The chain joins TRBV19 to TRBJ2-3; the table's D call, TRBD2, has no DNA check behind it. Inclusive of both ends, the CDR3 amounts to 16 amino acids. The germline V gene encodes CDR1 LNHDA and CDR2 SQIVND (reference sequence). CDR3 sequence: CASTSGEGTGTDTQYF.

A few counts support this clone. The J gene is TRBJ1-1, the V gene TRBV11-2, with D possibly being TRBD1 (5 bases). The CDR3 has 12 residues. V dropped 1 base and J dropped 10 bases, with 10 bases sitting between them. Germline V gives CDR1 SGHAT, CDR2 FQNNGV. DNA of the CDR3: TGTGCCAGCAGCTTAGCAGGGCTGGGAGCTTTCTTT. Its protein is CASSLAGLGAFF.

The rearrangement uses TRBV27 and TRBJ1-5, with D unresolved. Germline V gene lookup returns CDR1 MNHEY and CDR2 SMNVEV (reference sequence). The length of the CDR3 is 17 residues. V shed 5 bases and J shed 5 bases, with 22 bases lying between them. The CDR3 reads CASSPARWWIGYQPQHF. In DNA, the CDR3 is TGTGCCAGCAGTCCCGCTCGTTGGTGGATAGGATATCAGCCCCAGCATTTT.

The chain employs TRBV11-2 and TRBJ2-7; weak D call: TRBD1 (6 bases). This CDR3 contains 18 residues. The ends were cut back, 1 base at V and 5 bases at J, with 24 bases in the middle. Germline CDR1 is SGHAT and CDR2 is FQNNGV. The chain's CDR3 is CASSLGGLGAKKSNEQYF. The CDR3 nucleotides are TGTGCCAGCAGCTTAGGGGGCCTGGGGGCGAAAAAGTCCAACGAGCAGTACTTC.

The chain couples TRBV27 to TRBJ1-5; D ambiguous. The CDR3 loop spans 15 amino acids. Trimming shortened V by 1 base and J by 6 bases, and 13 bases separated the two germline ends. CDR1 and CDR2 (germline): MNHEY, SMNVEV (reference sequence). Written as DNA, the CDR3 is TGTGCCAGCAGTTTATGGGTGGAGCAGGTTCAGCCCCAGCATTTT. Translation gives CASSLWVEQVQPQHF.

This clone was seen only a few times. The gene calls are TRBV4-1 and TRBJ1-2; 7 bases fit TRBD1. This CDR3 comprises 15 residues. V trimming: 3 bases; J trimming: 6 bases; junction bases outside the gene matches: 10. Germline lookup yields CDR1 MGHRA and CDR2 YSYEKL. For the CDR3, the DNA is TGCGCCAGCAGCCACAACCTAGGACAGGCCCATGGCTACACCTTC. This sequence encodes CASSHNLGQAHGYTF.

CDR3 amino acids: CASSLEAGLTGELFF. As DNA, the CDR3 is TGCGCCAGCAGCTTGGAAGCGGGATTGACCGGGGAGCTGTTTTTT. The chain recombines TRBV5-1 with TRBJ2-2; 7 bases agree with TRBD2. Trimming removed 0 bases from V and 5 bases from J; junction bases left unmatched: 4. Germline V CDR1 and CDR2: SGHRS, YFSETQ. This CDR3 has 15 residues.

Here the CDR3 reads CASSFLGTGGSSYEQYF. Here the CDR3 DNA reads TGTGCCAGCAGTTTTCTCGGGACAGGGGGTAGCTCCTACGAGCAGTACTTC. The chain has TRBV27 and TRBJ2-7; 11 bases map to TRBD1. V trimming: 3 bases; J trimming: 0 bases; junction bases outside the gene matches: 7. The CDR3 extends over 17 amino acids. The germline V gene has CDR1 MNHEY and CDR2 SMNVEV (reference sequence).

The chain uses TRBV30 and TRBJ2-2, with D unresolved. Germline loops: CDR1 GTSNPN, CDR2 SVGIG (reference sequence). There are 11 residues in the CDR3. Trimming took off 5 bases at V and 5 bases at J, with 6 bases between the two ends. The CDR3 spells CAWYWTGELFF. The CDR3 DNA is TGTGCCTGGTATTGGACCGGGGAGCTGTTTTTT.

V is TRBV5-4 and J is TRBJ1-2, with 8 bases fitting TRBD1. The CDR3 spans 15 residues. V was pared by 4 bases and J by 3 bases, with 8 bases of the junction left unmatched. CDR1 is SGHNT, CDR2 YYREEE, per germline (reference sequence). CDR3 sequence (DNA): TGTGCCAGCAGCCGGGGGGCAGGGGGCGACTATGGCTACACCTTC. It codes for CASSRGAGGDYGYTF.

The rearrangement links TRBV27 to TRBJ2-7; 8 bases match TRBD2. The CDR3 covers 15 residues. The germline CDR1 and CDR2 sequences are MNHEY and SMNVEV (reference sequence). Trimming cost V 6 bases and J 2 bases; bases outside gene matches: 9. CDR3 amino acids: CASRPGGVAPYEQYF. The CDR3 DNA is TGTGCCAGCAGACCGGGGGGGGTGGCCCCCTACGAGCAGTACTTC.

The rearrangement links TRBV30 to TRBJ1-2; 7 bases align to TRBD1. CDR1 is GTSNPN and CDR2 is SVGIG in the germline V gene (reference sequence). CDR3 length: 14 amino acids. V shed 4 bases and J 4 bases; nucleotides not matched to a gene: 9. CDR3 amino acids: CAWNRQGLGYGYTF. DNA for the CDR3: TGTGCCTGGAATAGACAGGGCCTTGGCTATGGCTACACCTTC.

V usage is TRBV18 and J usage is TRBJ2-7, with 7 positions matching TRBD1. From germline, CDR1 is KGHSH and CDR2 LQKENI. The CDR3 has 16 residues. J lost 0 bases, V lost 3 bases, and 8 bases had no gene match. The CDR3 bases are TGTGCCAGCTCACCCGTCGACAGGGCCTCCTCCTACGAGCAGTACTTC. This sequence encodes CASSPVDRASSYEQYF. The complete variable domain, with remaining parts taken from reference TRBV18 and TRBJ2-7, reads NAGVMQNPRHLVRRRGQEARLRCSPMKGHSHVYWYRQLPEEGLKFMVYLQKENIIDESGMPKERFSAEFPKEGPSILRIQQVVRGDSAAYFCASSPVDRASSYEQYFGPGTRLTVT.

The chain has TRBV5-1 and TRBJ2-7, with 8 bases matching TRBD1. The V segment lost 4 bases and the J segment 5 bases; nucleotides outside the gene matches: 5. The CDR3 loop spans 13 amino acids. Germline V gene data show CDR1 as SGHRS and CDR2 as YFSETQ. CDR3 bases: TGCGCCAGCAGCCGACAGGGGATCCACGAGCAGTACTTC. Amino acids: CASSRQGIHEQYF.

The CDR3 nucleotides are TGTGCCAGCAGCTCCTTTGGACAGTCTTCTCATCTTGAGCAGTACTTC. Protein: CASSSFGQSSHLEQYF. The chain employs TRBV7-9 and TRBJ2-7; D perhaps matches TRBD1 (6 bases). This CDR3 contains 16 residues. Trimming left V 4 bases short and J 7 bases short, with 23 bases between. Germline CDR1 SEHNR, CDR2 FQNEAQ (reference sequence).

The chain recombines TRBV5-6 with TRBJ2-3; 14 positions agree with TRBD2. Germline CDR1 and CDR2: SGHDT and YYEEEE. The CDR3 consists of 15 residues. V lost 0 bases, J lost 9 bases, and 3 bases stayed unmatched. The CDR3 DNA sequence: TGTGCCAGCAGCTTGGAAGGGACTAGCGGGGGCACGCAGTATTTT. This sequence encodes CASSLEGTSGGTQYF.

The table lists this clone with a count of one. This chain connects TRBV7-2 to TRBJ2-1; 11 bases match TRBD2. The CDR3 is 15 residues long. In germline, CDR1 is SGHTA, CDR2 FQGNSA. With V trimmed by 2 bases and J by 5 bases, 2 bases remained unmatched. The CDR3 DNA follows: TGTGCCAGCAGCTTACTAGCGGGAGGAAACAATGAGCAGTTCTTC. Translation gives CASSLLAGGNNEQFF.

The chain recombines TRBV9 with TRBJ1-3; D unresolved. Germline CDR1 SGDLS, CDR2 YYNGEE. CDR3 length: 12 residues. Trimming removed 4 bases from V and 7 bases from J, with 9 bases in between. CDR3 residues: CASSPSPNTIYF. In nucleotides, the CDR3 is TGTGCCAGCAGCCCTAGCCCGAACACCATATATTTT.

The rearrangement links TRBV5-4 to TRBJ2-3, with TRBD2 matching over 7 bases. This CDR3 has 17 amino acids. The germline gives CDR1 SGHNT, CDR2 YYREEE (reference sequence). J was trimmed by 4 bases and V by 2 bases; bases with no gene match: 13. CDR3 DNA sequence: TGTGCCAGCAGCTTTCCCGAGGCGGGGGTTATGGCAGATACGCAGTATTTT. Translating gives CASSFPEAGVMADTQYF.

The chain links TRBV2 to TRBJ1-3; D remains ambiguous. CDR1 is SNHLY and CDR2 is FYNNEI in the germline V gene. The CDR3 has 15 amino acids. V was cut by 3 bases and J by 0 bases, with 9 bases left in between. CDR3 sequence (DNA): TGTGCCAGCAGTGAGAGCAGCTACTCTGGAAACACCATATATTTT. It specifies CASSESSYSGNTIYF.

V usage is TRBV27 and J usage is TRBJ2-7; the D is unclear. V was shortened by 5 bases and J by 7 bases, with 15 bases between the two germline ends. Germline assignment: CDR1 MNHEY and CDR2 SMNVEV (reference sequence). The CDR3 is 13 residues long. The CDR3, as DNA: TGTGCCAGCAGTAAAGTCACCAGTTGGGAGCAGTACTTC. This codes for CASSKVTSWEQYF.

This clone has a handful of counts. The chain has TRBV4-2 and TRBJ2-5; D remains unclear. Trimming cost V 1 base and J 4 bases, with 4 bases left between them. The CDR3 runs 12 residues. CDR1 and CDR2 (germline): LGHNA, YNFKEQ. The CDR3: CASSQALETQYF. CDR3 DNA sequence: TGTGCCAGCAGCCAAGCGTTAGAGACCCAGTACTTC.

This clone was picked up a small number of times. The CDR3 loop is CASSQEWDSSGLYNEQFF. Written as DNA, the CDR3 is TGCGCCAGCAGCCAAGAATGGGACAGTAGCGGATTGTACAATGAGCAGTTCTTC. The chain has TRBV4-1 and TRBJ2-1; D might be TRBD1 (7 bases). V shed 0 bases and J shed 4 bases, with 19 bases lying between them. Germline CDR1 MGHRA, CDR2 YSYEKL. CDR3 length: 18 residues.

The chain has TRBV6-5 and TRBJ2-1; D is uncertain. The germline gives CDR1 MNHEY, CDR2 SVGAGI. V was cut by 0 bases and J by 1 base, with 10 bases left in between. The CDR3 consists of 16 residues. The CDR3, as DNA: TGTGCCAGCAGTTACTCCTCACTACGTTCCTACAATGAGCAGTTCTTC. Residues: CASSYSSLRSYNEQFF.

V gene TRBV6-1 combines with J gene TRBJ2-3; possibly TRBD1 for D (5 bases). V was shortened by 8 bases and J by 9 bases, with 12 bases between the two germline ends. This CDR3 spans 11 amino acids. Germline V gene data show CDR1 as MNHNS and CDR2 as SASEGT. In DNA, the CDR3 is TGTGCCAGCGGAGACAGCACGACGCAGTATTTT. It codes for CASGDSTTQYF.

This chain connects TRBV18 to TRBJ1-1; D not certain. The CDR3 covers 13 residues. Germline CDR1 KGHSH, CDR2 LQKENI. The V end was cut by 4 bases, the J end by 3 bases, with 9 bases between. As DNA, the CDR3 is TGTGCCAGCTCACAAAACGGGTACACTGAAGCTTTCTTT. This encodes CASSQNGYTEAFF.

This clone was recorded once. CDR3 coding DNA: TGTGCCAGCATGCAGGGAACGAGCACTGAAGCTTTCTTT. Translating it yields CASMQGTSTEAFF. The J gene is TRBJ1-1, the V gene TRBV6-1, with D perhaps TRBD1 (5 bases). V was shortened by 7 bases and J by 4 bases, with 13 bases between the two germline ends. Germline V CDR1 and CDR2: MNHNS, SASEGT. CDR3 length: 13 amino acids.